Following are 16 T cell receptor beta chains from one sample sequenced in a study of cytotoxic CD8 clonotypes in ibrutinib-treated CLL. Measured with immunoSEQ multiplex PCR; TCRdb has only the in-frame clones, and not every one. The top ten clones hold about 7.8% of a sample with about 27,000 clones, 75% to 85% of them seen once. The sequences come from PBMCs, collected after 24 months of ibrutinib treatment. These TCRs come from a human donor with chronic lymphocytic leukemia.

V is TRBV28 and J is TRBJ2-5, with TRBD2 matching 8 bases. Unmatched junction bases numbered 12, after V lost 5 bases and J lost 4 bases. Germline CDR1 is MDHEN and CDR2 is SYDVKM. CDR3 size: 16 residues. CDR3 nucleotide sequence: TGTGCCAGCAGTGCCTATTGGTCGGGGGGGCGAGAGACCCAGTACTTC. Protein: CASSAYWSGGRETQYF.

The chain combines TRBV5-1 with TRBJ2-1; D is ambiguous. V was pared by 4 bases and J by 10 bases, with 15 bases between. This CDR3 is 13 amino acids long. Looked up from germline, CDR1 is SGHRS and CDR2 is YFSETQ. The CDR3 spells CASSPDPSREQFF. The CDR3 DNA follows: TGCGCCAGCAGCCCCGACCCCTCCAGGGAGCAGTTCTTC.

The V call is TRBV19, the J call TRBJ1-2; a possible D gene is TRBD1 (5 bases). V was shortened by 5 bases and J by 0 bases, with 7 bases between the two germline ends. CDR1 LNHDA and CDR2 SQIVND come from the germline V gene (reference sequence). This CDR3 is built from 13 residues. The CDR3: CASSWGANYGYTF. The CDR3 bases are TGTGCCAGTAGTTGGGGGGCTAACTATGGCTACACCTTC.

In nucleotides, the CDR3 is TGTGCCAGCAGTGGGGGGGCCCACGAGCAGTACTTC. The encoded protein is CASSGGAHEQYF. The V gene is TRBV2, the J gene TRBJ2-7; D possibly matches TRBD1 or TRBD2 (6 bases each). Germline V gives CDR1 SNHLY, CDR2 FYNNEI. Deletions cut 4 bases from V and 5 bases from J, with 9 bases between. The CDR3 contains 12 residues.

The gene calls are TRBV27 and TRBJ1-2; perhaps TRBD1 as D (5 bases). The CDR3 runs to 12 residues. Between the trimmed V and J ends, which lost 3 bases and 4 bases, there was a span of 6 bases. From germline, CDR1 is MNHEY and CDR2 SMNVEV (reference sequence). The CDR3 coding sequence is TGTGCCAGCAGTTTTACAGGCTATGGCTACACCTTC. Translating it yields CASSFTGYGYTF.

The chain joins TRBV30 to TRBJ1-5; maybe TRBD1 (6 bases). V was clipped by 4 bases and J by 4 bases, with 11 bases between them. This CDR3 is 13 amino acids long. CDR1 is GTSNPN and CDR2 is SVGIG in the germline V gene (reference sequence). The CDR3 reads CAWNRQENQPQHF. CDR3 DNA: TGTGCCTGGAATCGACAGGAAAATCAGCCCCAGCATTTT.

The chain uses TRBV10-3 and TRBJ2-2, with D possibly matching TRBD1 (5 bases). In germline, CDR1 is ENHRY, CDR2 SYGVKD. This CDR3 spans 13 amino acids. V lost 8 bases, J lost 0 bases, and 7 bases lay in between. The CDR3 coding sequence is TGTGCCATCCAGGGCACGAACACCGGGGAGCTGTTTTTT. Translation gives CAIQGTNTGELFF.

The chain combines TRBV7-9 with TRBJ2-7; 7 bases are shared with TRBD1. Germline V lookup: CDR1 SEHNR, CDR2 FQNEAQ (reference sequence). J lost 4 bases, V lost 3 bases, and 6 bases had no gene match. The CDR3 covers 14 residues. CDR3 bases: TGTGCCAGCAGCTTTACAGGGGTGGCATACGAGCAGTACTTC. Protein product: CASSFTGVAYEQYF.

This clone was found a few times. The V and J genes are TRBV4-1 and TRBJ2-1; 10 nucleotides match TRBD2. J was trimmed by 3 bases and V by 0 bases; bases with no gene match: 5. Germline CDR1 reads MGHRA; CDR2 reads YSYEKL. The CDR3 runs to 17 residues. CDR3 sequence: CASSQDRGTSDYNEQFF. The DNA for the CDR3 is TGCGCCAGCAGCCAAGATCGCGGGACTAGCGACTACAATGAGCAGTTCTTC.

The chain has TRBV5-1 and TRBJ2-1; TRBD2 might be the D (6 bases). The CDR3 runs 14 residues. V dropped 0 bases and J dropped 9 bases, with 13 bases sitting between them. CDR1 is SGHRS, CDR2 YFSETQ, per germline. DNA for the CDR3: TGCGCCAGCAGCTTGGATGGAGGGACTGGTGAGCAGTTCTTC. Its protein is CASSLDGGTGEQFF.

The genes are TRBV18 and TRBJ2-3, with D unclear. The CDR3 is 12 residues long. With 10 bases removed from V and 1 base from J, the gap between germline ends came to 9 bases. Germline V lookup: CDR1 KGHSH, CDR2 LQKENI. CDR3 sequence reads: CATRWGTDTQYF. CDR3 coding DNA: TGTGCCACCCGTTGGGGCACAGATACGCAGTATTTT.

For this clone: Other DNA sequences of this sample code for an identical CDR3. The V and J genes are TRBV27 and TRBJ2-2; 9 bases agree with TRBD2. The CDR3 runs 16 residues. Germline V gives CDR1 MNHEY, CDR2 SMNVEV (reference sequence). Trimming took 8 bases from V and 5 from J; bases not matched to a gene: 12. The chain's CDR3 is CASARLAGGRTGELFF. CDR3 DNA sequence: TGTGCCAGCGCGCGGTTGGCGGGGGGGCGGACCGGGGAGCTGTTTTTT.

The V and J genes are TRBV10-3 and TRBJ2-3; 9 bases agree with TRBD2. Trimming took 2 bases from V and 8 from J; bases not matched to a gene: 8. Per the germline V gene, CDR1 is ENHRY and CDR2 is SYGVKD. This CDR3 contains 15 residues. As DNA, the CDR3 is TGTGCCATCAGTGAGCATAGCGGGGGAGGGGGTACGCAGTATTTT. Its protein product is CAISEHSGGGGTQYF.

The chain recombines TRBV5-1 with TRBJ2-1, with 7 bases matching TRBD2. Per the germline V gene, CDR1 is SGHRS and CDR2 is YFSETQ. This CDR3 has 17 residues. After removal of 4 bases from V and 7 bases from J, the junction contained 17 bases not matched to a gene. As DNA, the CDR3 is TGCGCCAGCAGCCAAAGTGCAGCGGGGCCCGGCGGGAATGAGCAGTTCTTC. Translated: CASSQSAAGPGGNEQFF.

The chain joins TRBV27 to TRBJ1-6; D is unclear. Trimming removed 3 bases at V and 9 bases at J, with 6 bases between. CDR3 length: 12 residues. Germline CDR1 and CDR2: MNHEY and SMNVEV (reference sequence). The CDR3, as DNA: TGTGCCAGCAGTTTTCAGCGTTCACCCCTCCACTTT. Translating it yields CASSFQRSPLHF.

The gene calls are TRBV9 and TRBJ1-2; no definite D call. CDR1 and CDR2 (germline): SGDLS, YYNGEE. Trimming removed 0 bases at V and 4 bases at J, with 13 bases between. The CDR3 is made up of 15 amino acids. CDR3 in DNA: TGTGCCAGCAGCGTAGCTCCGGGCGGTACCTATGGCTACACCTTC. Its protein product is CASSVAPGGTYGYTF.